This TCR beta chain was recovered during a study of T cell responses to AZD1222 COVID-19 vaccine. Study-level findings and limits: Females made up more of the donors, who were largely white British, and clonal diversity may have come out too low. No repertoire was sampled before or during the peak T cell response, only after it. A reported finding is that nearly half of spike-specific TCRs target unmutated variant regions.

Produced via immunoSEQ multiplex PCR; TCRdb's table is partial and in-frame only. The data hold fewer than 150,000 clones, with around 86% observed a single time. Remarks on this clone: The target antigen is unknown.

Germline V gene data show CDR1 as KGHSH and CDR2 as LQKENI. The CDR3 covers 16 residues. J was trimmed by 0 bases and V by 4 bases; bases with no gene match: 2. The sample here was peripheral blood, taken on day 0 of AZD1222 vaccination. This receptor was identified in an adult in good health. The V gene is TRBV18, the J gene TRBJ2-2; 10 bases are a match to TRBD1. In DNA form, the CDR3 reads TGTGCCAGCTCACAGGGACAGGGGACGAACACCGGGGAGCTGTTTTTT. It yields the protein CASSQGQGTNTGELFF. The full variable domain, with the rest looked up from reference TRBV18 and TRBJ2-2, is NAGVMQNPRHLVRRRGQEARLRCSPMKGHSHVYWYRQLPEEGLKFMVYLQKENIIDESGMPKERFSAEFPKEGPSILRIQQVVRGDSAAYFCASSQGQGTNTGELFFGEGSRLTVL.